These T cell receptor beta chains were read from a single sample in a study of T cell repertoires in cytomegalovirus infection. TCRdb called the reads again in MiXCR, with one record for every CDR3 protein. The data show around 290,000 distinct CDR3 sequences, roughly 24% seen once. Sequenced sample: PBMCs. These TCRs come from a human donor in good health (CMV status not recorded). Some clones in this sample may be carry-over from other donors' samples. CDR3s include the opening cysteine and the closing phenylalanine or tryptophan. D genes are given only for firm matches. Clone size, where shown, is once, few, many, or a class for clones that have expanded.

size,length,V,D,J,DNA,CDR3
few,15,TRBV5-1,TRBD1,TRBJ1-5,TGCGCCAGCAGCTTGGCCGGACAGGTTGGTCAGCCCCAGCATTTT,CASSLAGQVGQPQHF
many,13,TRBV7-6,-,TRBJ1-2,TGTGCCAGCTCCCCGGGGGTAAACTATGGCTACACCTTC,CASSPGVNYGYTF
many,14,TRBV7-2,-,TRBJ2-7,TGTGCCAGCAGCTTATCGGACCCTTCCTACGAGCAGTACTTC,CASSLSDPSYEQYF
-,15,TRBV6-2/TRBV6-3,-,TRBJ2-1,TGTGCCAGCATCGACTTTGGGGATTCCTACAATGAGCAGTTCTTC,CASIDFGDSYNEQFF
few,12,TRBV30,-,TRBJ1-1,TGTGCCTGGAGTGTGAGGGGATTAGAAGCTTTCTTT,CAWSVRGLEAFF
many,15,TRBV7-2,-,TRBJ2-5,TGTGCCAGCAGCTCCCAGGGGGGGCCTCAGGAGACCCAGTACTTC,CASSSQGGPQETQYF
-,15,TRBV28,-,TRBJ1-5,TGTGCCAGCAGTTCAGGGGCAGCCCTCAATCAGCCCCAGCATTTT,CASSSGAALNQPQHF
-,15,TRBV28,-,TRBJ2-5,TGTGCCAGCACAGATGTTTCGAAGGGCAAGGAGACCCAGTACTTC,CASTDVSKGKETQYF
-,15,TRBV15,-,TRBJ1-6,TGTGCCACCAGCAGAGGGGACTCCTATAATTCACCCCTCCACTTT,CATSRGDSYNSPLHF
many,16,TRBV7-2,TRBD1,TRBJ2-5,TGTGCCAGCAGCCCTCCCAGGACAGGGGGCCGGGAGACCCAGTACTTC,CASSPPRTGGRETQYF
few,17,TRBV20-1,-,TRBJ1-5,TGCAGTGCTAGAGATGAACAGGGCTATAACGGCAATCAGCCCCAGCATTTT,CSARDEQGYNGNQPQHF
-,9,TRBV20-1,-,TRBJ1-5,TGCAGTGAAAACCAGCCCCAGCATTTT,CSENQPQHF
many,16,TRBV6-1,TRBD1,TRBJ2-2,TGTGCCAGCAGCGAAATGGGACAGGGGTACACCGGGGAGCTGTTTTTT,CASSEMGQGYTGELFF
-,16,TRBV12-3/TRBV12-4,TRBD1,TRBJ2-3,TGTGCCAGCAGTCGACAGGGGGCGCTTAGCACAGATACGCAGTATTTT,CASSRQGALSTDTQYF
many,12,TRBV7-9,TRBD2,TRBJ2-7,TGTGCCAGCGCCGGGAGGTCCTACGAGCAGTACTTC,CASAGRSYEQYF
-,18,TRBV7-3,-,TRBJ2-3,TGTGCCAGCAGCTTAACCTCCGGGCGGGGGCTTCGCACAGATACGCAGTATTTT,CASSLTSGRGLRTDTQYF
few,13,TRBV10-3,-,TRBJ1-2,TGTGCCATCAGCCACACAGAAAACTATGGCTACACCTTC,CAISHTENYGYTF
-,15,TRBV15,-,TRBJ1-5,TGTGCCACCAGCAGAGAGGGCGGGGAGGGTCAGCCCCAGCATTTT,CATSREGGEGQPQHF
-,18,TRBV7-4,TRBD2,TRBJ2-1,TGTGCCAGCAGCTTAAAAAGAGCTCCAGCGGGAGGGCAGAATGAGCAGTTCTTC,CASSLKRAPAGGQNEQFF
-,13,TRBV7-2,-,TRBJ2-5,TGTACCAGCACCCTCCGGTGGCAAGAGACCCAGTACTTC,CTSTLRWQETQYF
-,13,TRBV6-6,-,TRBJ2-1,TGTGCCAGCAGTTACGGACCCGGGAATGAGCAGTTCTTC,CASSYGPGNEQFF
many,15,TRBV7-3,-,TRBJ2-1,TGTGCCAGCAGCCTAGACTCCGCCCCGCACAATGAGCAGTTCTTC,CASSLDSAPHNEQFF